This T cell receptor beta chain was captured in a study of T cells in Graves' hyperthyroidism and ophthalmopathy. Study-level information: Peripheral blood was secured at the point of initial diagnosis, before any treatment.

The CDR3 runs 15 residues. V was clipped by 4 bases and J by 1 base, with 14 bases between them. Germline CDR1 SGDLS, CDR2 YYNGEE. Study observations and caveats: Blood also held most thyroid clonotypes expanded beyond 0.001. The model's output predicted ophthalmopathy at a median of 6.5 months prior to onset.

This clonotype was recorded at least ten times. Its antigen is unidentified. RNA transcripts were the template for amplifying TCR beta CDR3 regions. A first-round RT-PCR of the TCR CDR3 used the HTBI primer set. In TCRdb, the multiplex PCR reads were re-called with MiXCR into one record per CDR3 protein. The table has a few hundred thousand distinct CDR3 sequences, around 16% seen once. The PBMCs were sourced from fresh peripheral blood (about 9.6 ml). The chain uses TRBV9 and TRBJ1-1, with a weak D call TRBD1 (6 bases). The TCR originated in a young woman with Graves' hyperthyroidism. The sequenced material came from blood. The CDR3 protein is CASSSTGTPNTEAFF. For the CDR3, the DNA is TGTGCCAGCAGCTCAACCGGGACACCGAACACTGAAGCTTTCTTT.